This note documents a single T cell receptor beta chain sequence. The antigen is not known. This entry comes from a study of cytomegalovirus exposure and HLA in healthy donors. Study observations and caveats: One variant, a missense change in DCLRE1C, was linked in a later analysis to TCR beta V- and J-gene trimming.

A multiplex PCR was run with 60 Vbeta primers and 13 Jbeta primers. TCRdb's table, derived via immunoSEQ multiplex PCR, lists solely in-frame clones and lacks some. The table has 130,000 to 150,000 clones, 80% seen once; the top ten hold under 3%. Sequencing used PBMCs. The sequence was obtained from a woman younger than 45 in good health and CMV-seronegative.

Here the CDR3 DNA reads TGTGCCAGTACTAGCGGGGGGCTAAGGAATACGCAGTATTTT. It encodes CASTSGGLRNTQYF. This chain connects TRBV2 to TRBJ2-3; 12 positions match TRBD2. This CDR3 is built from 14 residues. With V trimmed by 9 bases and J by 7 bases, 8 bases remained unmatched. In germline, CDR1 is SNHLY, CDR2 FYNNEI.